These T cell receptor beta chains were read from a single sample in a study of blood T cell repertoires in COVID-19. Profiled with immunoSEQ multiplex PCR; TCRdb holds only in-frame clones, not every one. Here the sample spans about 85,000 clones, around 89% being singletons. The sample comprised peripheral blood. Receptors were obtained from a woman of 80 years or more with active or convalescent COVID-19. CDR3s include the opening cysteine and the closing phenylalanine or tryptophan. The D gene is left open where the match is weak. Clone size is given for some rows only: seen once, a few or many times, or a class if the clone is expanded.

j_call d_call v_call clone_size cdr3_nt cdr3_aa
TRBJ1-2 . TRBV12-5 once TGTGCTAGTGCCCAGGGTTCTATCGGTTACACCTTC CASAQGSIGYTF
TRBJ2-3 . TRBV7-2 . TGTGCCAGCAGCTCCAGGGGAGGGACGCAGTATTTT CASSSRGGTQYF
TRBJ2-4 . TRBV1 . TGCACCAGCAGCCAGGTCGGACAGGGAAAGGGGTGGGGAAACATTCAGTACTTC CTSSQVGQGKGWGNIQYF
TRBJ1-3 TRBD1 TRBV7-9 . TGTGCCAGCAGCTATGGACAGGCTGGAAACACCATATATTTT CASSYGQAGNTIYF
TRBJ2-7 . TRBV9 . TGTGCCAGCAGCGTAGGAGTTTCCGCCGGGGAGCAGTACTTC CASSVGVSAGEQYF
TRBJ2-5 TRBD2 TRBV30 . TGTGCCTGGGGGAGCGGGAGGACGGAGACCCAGTACTTC CAWGSGRTETQYF
TRBJ1-1 . TRBV7-2 . TGTGCCAGCAGCTTAGGATATGGAGGGGCTTTCTTT CASSLGYGGAFF
TRBJ2-7 TRBD2 TRBV28 . TGTGCCAGCAGTGAAACTAGCGGGACGGAGCAGTACTTC CASSETSGTEQYF
TRBJ2-5 . TRBV7-6 . TGTGCCAGCAGCGCCCGTGGGGGGGCCCATTACCAAGAGACCCAGTACTTC CASSARGGAHYQETQYF
TRBJ1-1 . TRBV6-5 . TGTGCCAGCAGGGGGGCTACTGAAGCTTTCTTT CASRGATEAFF
TRBJ1-2 . TRBV28 . TGTGCCAGCAGTGTGAGAATGGGCAGACTACTCCCCTATGGCTACACCTTC CASSVRMGRLLPYGYTF
TRBJ1-5 . TRBV7-2 . TGTGCCAGCAGCTTAGAGACTTATCAGCCCCAGCATTTT CASSLETYQPQHF
TRBJ1-1 TRBD1 TRBV6-5 . TGTGCCAGCAGTCGGGACAGGCCGCCTCCTGAAGCTTTCTTT CASSRDRPPPEAFF
TRBJ1-6 . TRBV20-1 . TGCAGTGCTAGTGGGGTCCGCGCGGTGAATTCACCCCTCCACTTT CSASGVRAVNSPLHF
TRBJ2-1 TRBD2 TRBV28 . TGTGCCAGCAGTTTTGGGGGGAGGGTCTACAATGAGCAGTTCTTC CASSFGGRVYNEQFF
TRBJ1-1 TRBD1 TRBV7-2 once TGTGCCAGCAGACGCCAGGGGGCAAACACTGAAGCTTTCTTT CASRRQGANTEAFF
TRBJ1-6 TRBD1 TRBV9 . TGTGCCAGCAGCGTAGGTCAGGGGGGTAATTCACCCCTCCACTTT CASSVGQGGNSPLHF
TRBJ1-1 . TRBV5-1 . TGCGCCAGCAGCTTTGGTAAAGGGGTGGGCACTGAAGCTTTCTTT CASSFGKGVGTEAFF
TRBJ1-2 . TRBV6-5 . TGTGCCAGCAGTAATGGGGGGTCCGGCTACACCTTC CASSNGGSGYTF
TRBJ2-2 TRBD2 TRBV27 . TGTGCCAGCAGGCATCCGGCTAGCGGGGCCACCGGGGAGCTGTTTTTT CASRHPASGATGELFF
TRBJ1-1 . TRBV5-4 . TGTGCCAGCAACCTTGGTTGGGGAATTCAGGTGGGAGGTGAAGCTTTCTTT CASNLGWGIQVGGEAFF
TRBJ1-2 . TRBV6-2/TRBV6-3 . TGTGCCAGCAGTTATGGGCGTAACTATGGCTACACCTTC CASSYGRNYGYTF
TRBJ2-7 . TRBV7-2 once TGTGCCAGCAGCTTAGGATGGAAACTAGGCTCCGAGCAGTACTTC CASSLGWKLGSEQYF
TRBJ1-2 . TRBV5-6 . TGTGCCAGCAGCTTTGGGCAGGGCTATGGCTACACCTTC CASSFGQGYGYTF
TRBJ2-2 . TRBV7-6 . TGTGCCAGCAGCTTTCGCCAGCGTCCCAGCGGAGCGAACACCGGGGAGCTGTTTTTT CASSFRQRPSGANTGELFF
TRBJ1-6 TRBD1 TRBV4-3 . TGCGCCAGCAGCCAGGAGGGGACAGGGAATTCACCCCTCCACTTT CASSQEGTGNSPLHF
TRBJ2-1 . TRBV24-1 . TGTGCCACCAGTGTCGGGAGTTCCTACAATGAGCAGTTCTTC CATSVGSSYNEQFF
TRBJ2-1 TRBD2 TRBV27 . TGTGCCAGCAGTTCCCAAGCGGGGCCATCCTACAATGAGCAGTTCTTC CASSSQAGPSYNEQFF
TRBJ2-5 TRBD1 TRBV6-1 . TGTGCCAGCAGTGCCTCTTATCCGGGACAGGGGATGTTGGAGACCCAGTACTTC CASSASYPGQGMLETQYF
TRBJ1-3 . TRBV30 few TGTGCCTGGACGGCAGGGTCTGGAAACACCATATATTTT CAWTAGSGNTIYF
TRBJ1-2 TRBD1 TRBV5-4 . TGTGCCAGCAGCTTGAGGCAGGGGGCTGGCTACACCTTC CASSLRQGAGYTF
TRBJ1-5 TRBD1 TRBV11-2 . TGTGCCAGCAGCTTAGATGGGACAGGGCATCAGCCCCAGCATTTT CASSLDGTGHQPQHF
TRBJ1-4 TRBD1 TRBV4-2 . TGTGCCAGCAGCCAGACCAGGGGGCCGGCAACTAATGAAAAACTGTTTTTT CASSQTRGPATNEKLFF
TRBJ1-4 . TRBV19 . TGTGCCAGTAGCTCGTCAACAGGACCTATTTTT CASSSSTGPIF
TRBJ1-2 TRBD1 TRBV12-5 . TGTGCTAGTGGTTTGGCACAGGGGGTTAAGGGCTACACCTTC CASGLAQGVKGYTF
TRBJ2-1 . TRBV27 . TGTGCCAGCAGTCCATCGGGCGGGGTCATTAGCTCCTACAATGAGCAGTTCTTC CASSPSGGVISSYNEQFF
TRBJ1-2 . TRBV28 . TGTGCCAGCAGTCCGCCGGGTTATGGCTACACCTTC CASSPPGYGYTF
TRBJ1-3 . TRBV28 . TGTGCCAGCAGCCCGACAGGCGGAAACACCATATATTTT CASSPTGGNTIYF
TRBJ2-1 TRBD2 TRBV7-2 . TGTGCCAGCAGCCCGAGCGGGAGCTCCTACAATGAGCAGTTCTTC CASSPSGSSYNEQFF
TRBJ1-5 . TRBV2 . TGTGCCAGCAGTGAAGAGACTAATCAGCCCCAGCATTTT CASSEETNQPQHF